This T cell receptor beta chain was profiled in a study of T cell responses to AZD1222 COVID-19 vaccine. Study findings and constraints: Within unmutated variant regions lay the reported targets of nearly half of spike-specific TCRs. Clonal diversity was possibly underestimated, and the donors were mostly white British, with more females. The number of AZD1222 recipients seropositive at baseline was only six.

Pooled in the analysis were second doses at about 4 or about 12 weeks. Repertoires were generated with immunoSEQ multiplex PCR, while TCRdb's copy carries only in-frame clones and drops some. In the table there are around 110,000 clones, about 85% of which are singletons. A remark on this clone: Its specificity is unknown.

The CDR3 is 17 amino acids. The V and J ends lost 3 bases and 0 bases, in that order; junction bases with no gene match: 5. Looked up from germline, CDR1 is MDHEN and CDR2 is SYDVKM. J is TRBJ1-2 and V is TRBV28; 12 bases map to TRBD1. The sequence was obtained from an adult who received the AZD1222 COVID-19 vaccine. Sample: peripheral blood, taken 28 days after the second AZD1222 dose. The CDR3 sequence: CASSFLGQGATNYGYTF. CDR3 DNA: TGTGCCAGCAGTTTTTTGGGACAGGGGGCCACTAACTATGGCTACACCTTC.